This passage covers 20 T cell receptor beta chains from one sample sequenced in a study of control samples from healthy donors and cancer patients. This table comes from immunoSEQ multiplex PCR, and its TCRdb copy is limited to in-frame clones, with some not included. In the table there are approximately 160,000 clones, under 95% of which are singletons. Sequenced sample: blood. These receptors all stem from a woman aged 18 to 35 in good health.

The chain employs TRBV19 and TRBJ1-1, with 12 positions matching TRBD1. There are 17 residues in the CDR3. Germline V lookup: CDR1 LNHDA, CDR2 SQIVND (reference sequence). Unmatched junction bases numbered 13, after V lost 0 bases and J lost 11 bases. In DNA form, the CDR3 reads TGTGCCAGTAGTATAGATAGGGGTTTCCGGGACAGGGGGCTTGCTTTCTTT. Translation gives CASSIDRGFRDRGLAFF.

V is TRBV4-1 and J is TRBJ2-3; D is unresolved. The CDR3 spans 12 residues. Germline loops: CDR1 MGHRA, CDR2 YSYEKL. Trimming shortened V by 2 bases and J by 12 bases, and 12 bases separated the two germline ends. The CDR3: CASSQPWDYQYF. In nucleotides, the CDR3 is TGCGCCAGCAGCCAACCATGGGATTATCAGTATTTT.

The V call is TRBV6-6, the J call TRBJ1-1; D is undetermined. The CDR3 totals 15 residues. CDR1 is MNHNY and CDR2 is SVGAGI in the germline V gene (reference sequence). V was cut by 6 bases and J by 0 bases, with 14 bases left in between. The CDR3 protein is CASRMGPGLNTEAFF. The CDR3, as DNA: TGTGCCAGCAGGATGGGCCCCGGGTTGAACACTGAAGCTTTCTTT.

The chain uses TRBV4-1 and TRBJ1-2, with D perhaps TRBD1 (5 bases). This CDR3 has 13 amino acids. In germline, CDR1 is MGHRA, CDR2 YSYEKL. V lost 1 base and J 8 bases, leaving 11 bases between the germline ends. The CDR3 bases are TGCGCCAGCAGCCAAGTTGAGGGGATCGGCTACACCTTC. Its protein is CASSQVEGIGYTF.

The V call is TRBV9, the J call TRBJ2-7, with no clear D. V was trimmed by 4 bases and J by 4 bases, leaving 12 bases between them. Germline values: CDR1 SGDLS, CDR2 YYNGEE. This CDR3 comprises 13 residues. The CDR3 spells CASSRASGYEQYF. DNA for the CDR3: TGTGCCAGCAGCCGCGCGTCAGGTTACGAGCAGTACTTC.

The J gene is TRBJ1-2, the V gene TRBV4-2, with TRBD1 matching over 7 bases. The CDR3 runs to 15 residues. From germline, CDR1 is LGHNA and CDR2 YNFKEQ. Unmatched junction bases numbered 3, after V lost 2 bases and J lost 0 bases. The CDR3 spells CASSQNRGTNYGYTF. CDR3 DNA: TGTGCCAGCAGCCAAAACAGGGGAACTAACTATGGCTACACCTTC.

The chain carries TRBV6-1 and TRBJ1-6; D uncertain. Trimming left V 3 bases short and J 3 bases short, with 9 bases between. CDR1 is MNHNS and CDR2 is SASEGT in the germline V gene. The CDR3 consists of 15 residues. The CDR3 sequence is CASSDTLFYNSPLHF. In DNA, the CDR3 is TGTGCCAGCAGTGATACGCTATTCTATAATTCACCCCTCCACTTT.

CDR3 sequence reads: CASSLGAGEAFF. The CDR3, as DNA: TGTGCCAGCAGCTTAGGTGCGGGGGAAGCTTTCTTT. The V and J genes are TRBV7-2 and TRBJ1-1; D ambiguous. V lost 1 base, J lost 8 bases, and 8 bases lay in between. Per the germline V gene, CDR1 is SGHTA and CDR2 is FQGNSA. The CDR3 contains 12 residues.

The CDR3 reads CASSHPPSGSQYEQYF. The CDR3, as DNA: TGCGCCAGCAGCCACCCCCCTAGCGGGAGCCAGTACGAGCAGTACTTC. The J gene is TRBJ2-7, the V gene TRBV4-1; 10 bases are a match to TRBD2. The V segment lost 3 bases and the J segment 4 bases; nucleotides outside the gene matches: 9. The germline V gene encodes CDR1 MGHRA and CDR2 YSYEKL. This CDR3 has 16 amino acids.

The chain recombines TRBV10-3 with TRBJ1-2; no reliable D call. This CDR3 has 13 amino acids. With 11 bases removed from V and 8 bases from J, the gap between germline ends came to 21 bases. Germline CDR1 is ENHRY and CDR2 is SYGVKD. CDR3 region: CASLGGSYGGYTF. CDR3 sequence (DNA): TGTGCCTCGTTGGGCGGATCATATGGGGGCTACACCTTC.

This clone was counted between two and nine times. CDR3 loop: CASSLAGGSEQYF. In DNA form, the CDR3 reads TGTGCCAGCAGTTTAGCTGGTGGGTCCGAGCAGTACTTC. The chain combines TRBV12-3 or TRBV12-4 with TRBJ2-7; D unresolved. The V end lost 0 bases, the J end lost 6 bases, and 9 bases lay between the germline ends. The CDR3 covers 13 residues.

The chain combines TRBV29-1 with TRBJ1-1; weak D call: TRBD1 (5 bases). Trimming took 8 bases from V and 8 from J, leaving 18 bases between them. The CDR3 totals 12 residues. Germline CDR1 SQVTM, CDR2 ANQGSEA. CDR3 in amino acids: CSLQRAGVEAFF. Written as DNA, the CDR3 is TGCAGCCTCCAAAGGGCGGGGGTCGAAGCTTTCTTT.

The genes are TRBV7-2 and TRBJ2-3; 7 positions match TRBD2. This CDR3 is built from 14 residues. The trim removed 4 bases at V and 11 bases at J, leaving 12 bases unmatched. CDR1 SGHTA and CDR2 FQGNSA come from the germline V gene. The CDR3: CASSSLLMGGLQYF. Written as DNA, the CDR3 is TGTGCCAGCAGCTCTCTCTTGATGGGGGGGTTGCAGTATTTT. Drawing the rest from reference TRBV7-2 and TRBJ2-3, the complete variable domain is GAGVSQSPSNKVTEKGKDVELRCDPISGHTALYWYRQSLGQGLEFLIYFQGNSAPDKSGLPSDRFSAERTGGSVSTLTIQRTQQEDSAVYLCASSSLLMGGLQYFGPGTRLTVL.

This chain joins TRBV19 and TRBJ2-3; D not certain. Trimming cost V 0 bases and J 6 bases, with 7 bases left between them. The germline gives CDR1 LNHDA, CDR2 SQIVND (reference sequence). The CDR3 runs 13 residues. The CDR3 bases are TGTGCCAGTAGTATAGAGGTCGGGGATACGCAGTATTTT. This translates into CASSIEVGDTQYF.

The chain uses TRBV20-1 and TRBJ1-6; unclear D gene. The CDR3 extends over 13 amino acids. Germline V gene sequence: CDR1 DFQATT, CDR2 SNEGSKA (reference sequence). The V end lost 3 bases, the J end lost 10 bases, and 13 bases lay between the germline ends. CDR3 region: CSASTGPGSPLHF. The CDR3 DNA reads TGCAGTGCTAGTACTGGTCCAGGATCACCCCTCCACTTT.

This rearrangement joins TRBV5-4 to TRBJ2-1, with D perhaps matching TRBD2 (6 bases). Germline values: CDR1 SGHNT, CDR2 YYREEE (reference sequence). V lost 0 bases to trimming and J lost 7 bases, with 14 bases between them. The length of the CDR3 is 15 residues. CDR3 DNA: TGTGCCAGCAGCTTGGATAGCGGAACCGCAAATGAGCAGTTCTTC. This translates into CASSLDSGTANEQFF.

V usage is TRBV6-5 and J usage is TRBJ2-3; no clear D gene. There are 12 residues in the CDR3. The V gene's germline CDR1 is MNHEY and CDR2 SVGAGI. V was pared by 10 bases and J by 2 bases, with 10 bases between. CDR3 amino acids: CATHSTTDTQYF. The CDR3 DNA reads as TGTGCCACTCACAGTACCACAGATACGCAGTATTTT.

The gene calls are TRBV6-6 and TRBJ1-1; 8 nucleotides line up with TRBD1. This CDR3 has 13 amino acids. V was pared by 6 bases and J by 1 base, with 1 base of the junction left unmatched. Germline V CDR1 and CDR2: MNHNY, SVGAGI (reference sequence). The CDR3 DNA reads TGTGCCAGCAGGGGGACAGGGAACACTGAAGCTTTCTTT. Amino acid sequence: CASRGTGNTEAFF.

The rearrangement links TRBV7-2 to TRBJ1-2, with D unclear. The CDR3 loop spans 15 amino acids. Germline CDR1 is SGHTA and CDR2 is FQGNSA. The V and J ends lost 5 bases and 4 bases respectively, with 17 bases between them. CDR3 coding DNA: TGTGCCAGCAGCACTGCGGAGGTCTTCTCCTATGGCTACACCTTC. It translates to CASSTAEVFSYGYTF.

The gene calls are TRBV6-6 and TRBJ1-1; D is unclear. The CDR3 is 19 residues long. V lost 5 bases and J lost 6, with 31 bases in between. Germline assignment: CDR1 MNHNY and CDR2 SVGAGI (reference sequence). CDR3 protein: CASSRNRSPRPPYGAEAFF. The CDR3 nucleotides are TGTGCCAGCAGTCGAAACCGTTCCCCCCGCCCCCCCTATGGCGCTGAAGCTTTCTTT.